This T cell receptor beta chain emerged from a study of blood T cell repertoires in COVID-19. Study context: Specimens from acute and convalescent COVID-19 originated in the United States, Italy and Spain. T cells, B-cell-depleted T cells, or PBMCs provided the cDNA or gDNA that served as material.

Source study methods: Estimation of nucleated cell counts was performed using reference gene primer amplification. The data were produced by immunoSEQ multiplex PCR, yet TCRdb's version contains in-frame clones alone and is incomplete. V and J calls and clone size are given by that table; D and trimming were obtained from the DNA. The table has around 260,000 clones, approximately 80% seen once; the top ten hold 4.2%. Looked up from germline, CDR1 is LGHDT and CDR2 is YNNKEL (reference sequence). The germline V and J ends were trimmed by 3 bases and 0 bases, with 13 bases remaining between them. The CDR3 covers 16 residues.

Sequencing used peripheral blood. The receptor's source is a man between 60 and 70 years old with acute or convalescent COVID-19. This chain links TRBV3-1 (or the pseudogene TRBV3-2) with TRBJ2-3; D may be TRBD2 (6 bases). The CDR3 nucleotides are TGTGCCAGCAGCCAGCGGGGATCTGCGAGCACAGATACGCAGTATTTT. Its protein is CASSQRGSASTDTQYF.